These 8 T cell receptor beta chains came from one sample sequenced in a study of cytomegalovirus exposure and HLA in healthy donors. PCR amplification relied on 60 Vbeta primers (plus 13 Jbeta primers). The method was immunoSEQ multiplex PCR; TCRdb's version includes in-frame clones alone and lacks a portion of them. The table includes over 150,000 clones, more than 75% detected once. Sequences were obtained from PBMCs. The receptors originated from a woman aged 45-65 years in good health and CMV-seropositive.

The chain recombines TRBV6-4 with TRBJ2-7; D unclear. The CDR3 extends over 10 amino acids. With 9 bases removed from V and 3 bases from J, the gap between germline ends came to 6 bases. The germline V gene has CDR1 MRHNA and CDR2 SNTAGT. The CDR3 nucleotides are TGTGCCAGATACAGCTACGAGCAGTACTTC. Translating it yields CARYSYEQYF.

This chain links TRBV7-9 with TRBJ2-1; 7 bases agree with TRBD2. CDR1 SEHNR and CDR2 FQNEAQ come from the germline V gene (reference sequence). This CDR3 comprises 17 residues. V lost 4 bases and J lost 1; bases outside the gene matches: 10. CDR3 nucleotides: TGTGCCAGCAGCTCTCCCTTGGCGGGAGTGTCCTACAATGAGCAGTTCTTC. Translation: CASSSPLAGVSYNEQFF.

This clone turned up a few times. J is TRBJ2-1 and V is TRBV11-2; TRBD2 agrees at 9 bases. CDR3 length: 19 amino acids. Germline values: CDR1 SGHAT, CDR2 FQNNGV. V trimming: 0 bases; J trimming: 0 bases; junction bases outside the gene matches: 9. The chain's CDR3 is CASSLEGLAGLGSYNEQFF. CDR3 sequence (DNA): TGTGCCAGCAGCTTAGAAGGGCTAGCGGGATTAGGCTCCTACAATGAGCAGTTCTTC. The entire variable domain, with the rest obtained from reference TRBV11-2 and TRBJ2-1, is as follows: EAGVAQSPRYKIIEKRQSVAFWCNPISGHATLYWYQQILGQGPKLLIQFQNNGVVDDSQLPKDRFSAERLKGVDSTLKIQPAKLEDSAVYLCASSLEGLAGLGSYNEQFFGPGTRLTVL.

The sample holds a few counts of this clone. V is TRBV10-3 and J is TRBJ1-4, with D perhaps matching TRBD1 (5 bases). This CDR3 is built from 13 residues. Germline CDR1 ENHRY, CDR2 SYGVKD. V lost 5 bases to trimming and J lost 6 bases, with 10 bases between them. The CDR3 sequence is CAISPGGDEKLFF. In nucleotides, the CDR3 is TGTGCCATCAGTCCTGGGGGGGATGAAAAACTGTTTTTT.

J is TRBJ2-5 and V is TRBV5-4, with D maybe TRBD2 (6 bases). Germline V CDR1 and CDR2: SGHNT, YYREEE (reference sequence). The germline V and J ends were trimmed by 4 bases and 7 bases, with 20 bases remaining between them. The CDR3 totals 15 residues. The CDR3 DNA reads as TGTGCCAGCAGCCCTCCCGGGACCGCGCGGGGGACCCAGTACTTC. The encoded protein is CASSPPGTARGTQYF.

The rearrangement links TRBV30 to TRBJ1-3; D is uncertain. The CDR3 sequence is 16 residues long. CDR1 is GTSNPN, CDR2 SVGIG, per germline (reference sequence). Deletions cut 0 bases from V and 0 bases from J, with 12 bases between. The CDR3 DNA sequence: TGTGCCTGGAGTGTACTCGGTCAACTCTCTGGAAACACCATATATTTT. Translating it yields CAWSVLGQLSGNTIYF.

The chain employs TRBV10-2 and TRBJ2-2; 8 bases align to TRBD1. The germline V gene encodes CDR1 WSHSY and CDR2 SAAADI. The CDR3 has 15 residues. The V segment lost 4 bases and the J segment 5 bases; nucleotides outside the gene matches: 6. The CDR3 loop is CASSAGDRWTGELFF. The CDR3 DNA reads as TGCGCCAGCAGTGCTGGGGACAGGTGGACCGGGGAGCTGTTTTTT.

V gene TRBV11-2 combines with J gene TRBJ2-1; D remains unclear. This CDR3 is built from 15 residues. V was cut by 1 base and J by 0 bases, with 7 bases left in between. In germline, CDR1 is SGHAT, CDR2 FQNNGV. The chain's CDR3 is CASSLVPSSYNEQFF. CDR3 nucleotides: TGTGCCAGCAGCTTAGTCCCTAGCTCCTACAATGAGCAGTTCTTC. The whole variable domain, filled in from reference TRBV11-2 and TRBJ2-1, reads EAGVAQSPRYKIIEKRQSVAFWCNPISGHATLYWYQQILGQGPKLLIQFQNNGVVDDSQLPKDRFSAERLKGVDSTLKIQPAKLEDSAVYLCASSLVPSSYNEQFFGPGTRLTVL.